The clone carrying this TCR beta chain occurred many times. Its antigen is as yet unknown. The study excluded patients with uncontrolled infection, other autoimmune disease, pregnancy or lactation. Orbital computed tomography, thyroid ultrasound, serum thyroxine and TRAb, and clinical symptoms together informed the diagnoses. Germline CDR1 and CDR2: MDHEN and SYDVKM. V gave up 6 bases and J gave up 4 bases, with 12 bases separating them. CDR3 length: 13 amino acids. The data are from a study of T cells in Graves' hyperthyroidism and ophthalmopathy. Study findings and constraints: A model of 13 V-J pairs discriminated ophthalmopathy from stable hyperthyroidism.

TCR beta CDR3 sequences were amplified from RNA transcripts. The primer set for the first-round RT-PCR of the TCR CDR3 was HTBI. Each CDR3 protein gets one entry after TCRdb re-called the multiplex PCR reads with MiXCR. The profile covers about 360,000 distinct CDR3 sequences, with about a sixth appearing a single time and roughly 25% taken by the ten largest. This receptor was identified in a woman under 30 with Graves' hyperthyroidism that later progressed to Graves' ophthalmopathy. The sample taken for sequencing was blood. This sequence joins TRBV28 and TRBJ1-2; maybe TRBD1 (5 bases). The CDR3 bases are TGTGCCAGCAGCCCTCGGGGGACCTATGGCTACACCTTC. It encodes CASSPRGTYGYTF.